These 17 T cell receptor beta chains originate from one sample sequenced in a study of vaccination and CD4 T cells after COVID-19. An Oncomine TCR Beta short-read assay was used to sequence the DNA from cultured CD4+ T cells. TCRdb re-derived calls from the PCR reads in MiXCR, one entry per CDR3 protein. The top ten clones hold approximately 15% of a sample with more than 9,500 distinct CDR3 sequences, 45% to 55% of them seen once. No antigen has been identified for these receptors. The treatment is: approximately 10-day PBMC culture with coronavirus spike peptide pools or control peptides (ViraFEST assay). Input material: CD4+ T cells from blood, cultured in vitro. The receptors were sampled from a human donor who had recovered from COVID-19.

The chain links TRBV6-5 to TRBJ2-7; D gene unclear. The CDR3 runs 15 residues. Trimming removed 2 bases at V and 5 bases at J, with 16 bases between. Germline CDR1 and CDR2: MNHEY and SVGAGI. Here the CDR3 DNA reads TGTGCCAGCAGTTACGTCGGACGGATGTCCCACGAGCAGTACTTC. Encoded protein: CASSYVGRMSHEQYF.

This clonotype was seen only once. The J gene is TRBJ2-7, the V gene TRBV7-8; D may be TRBD2 (5 bases). V was shortened by 1 base and J by 7 bases, with 17 bases between the two germline ends. The CDR3 is made up of 15 amino acids. Germline CDR1 is SGHVS and CDR2 is FQNEAQ. Here the CDR3 reads CASSLDVAAGGEQYF. The CDR3 nucleotides are TGTGCCAGCAGCTTAGACGTAGCCGCTGGCGGGGAGCAGTACTTC.

The chain is built from TRBV9 and TRBJ1-6; D ambiguous. This CDR3 comprises 14 residues. Germline CDR1 reads SGDLS; CDR2 reads YYNGEE. The V gene lost 1 base and the J gene lost 9 bases, with 11 bases spanning the gap. Here the CDR3 DNA reads TGTGCCAGCAGCGTAAGAACAGATAGTTCACCCCTCCACTTT. Its protein is CASSVRTDSSPLHF.

The V call is TRBV5-1, the J call TRBJ2-7; tentative D call: TRBD2 (7 bases). Deletions cut 0 bases from V and 3 bases from J, with 10 bases between. In germline, CDR1 is SGHRS, CDR2 YFSETQ. The CDR3 loop spans 14 amino acids. CDR3 protein: CASSLVGGGYEQYF. The CDR3, as DNA: TGCGCCAGCAGCTTGGTGGGAGGGGGCTACGAGCAGTACTTC.

Here the CDR3 DNA reads TGTGCCAGCAGTAATGGTGGCCAGGTGGAAAATCAGCCCCAGCATTTT. Its translation is CASSNGGQVENQPQHF. This chain joins TRBV28 and TRBJ1-5; D gene ambiguous. Germline loops: CDR1 MDHEN, CDR2 SYDVKM. The CDR3 covers 16 residues. Trimming removed 5 bases from V and 4 bases from J, with 18 bases in between.

This clonotype was seen a few times. CDR3 DNA sequence: TGTGCCAGCAGCAACCGGGACAGCAGAGAGACCCAGTACTTC. Protein sequence: CASSNRDSRETQYF. The genes are TRBV11-3 and TRBJ2-5, with 7 bases lining up with TRBD1. Germline-derived CDR1 and CDR2 are SGHNT and YENEEA. Trimming took 5 bases from V and 4 from J; bases not matched to a gene: 7. This CDR3 is built from 14 residues.

The genes are TRBV7-2 and TRBJ1-2; D ambiguous. This CDR3 spans 15 amino acids. Germline V lookup: CDR1 SGHTA, CDR2 FQGNSA. V gave up 5 bases and J gave up 0 bases, with 13 bases separating them. Written as DNA, the CDR3 is TGTGCCAGCAGCCCCCCGGCCGGAACTAACTATGGCTACACCTTC. As protein: CASSPPAGTNYGYTF. The full variable domain, in which reference TRBV7-2 and TRBJ1-2 provide the parts outside the CDR3, is GAGVSQSPSNKVTEKGKDVELRCDPISGHTALYWYRQSLGQGLEFLIYFQGNSAPDKSGLPSDRFSAERTGGSVSTLTIQRTQQEDSAVYLCASSPPAGTNYGYTFGSGTRLTVV.

This clonotype is labeled as large. The chain combines TRBV15 with TRBJ1-1, with 8 bases that match TRBD1. Germline CDR1 reads LNHNV; CDR2 reads YYDKDF (reference sequence). This CDR3 is 13 amino acids long. Unmatched junction bases numbered 7, after V lost 5 bases and J lost 8 bases. The DNA for the CDR3 is TGTGCCACCAGCGGCAGTCGGACAGGGGAAGCTTTCTTT. Protein sequence: CATSGSRTGEAFF.

This chain joins TRBV2 and TRBJ1-2; TRBD1 agrees at 7 bases. The trim removed 7 bases at V and 4 bases at J, leaving 9 bases unmatched. Germline V gene lookup returns CDR1 SNHLY and CDR2 FYNNEI. The CDR3 is made up of 14 amino acids. CDR3 residues: CASTLTGPSYGYTF. CDR3 in DNA: TGTGCCAGCACCCTGACAGGGCCTTCCTATGGCTACACCTTC. The full variable domain, in which reference TRBV2 and TRBJ1-2 provide the parts outside the CDR3, is EPEVTQTPSHQVTQMGQEVILRCVPISNHLYFYWYRQILGQKVEFLVSFYNNEISEKSEIFDDQFSVERPDGSNFTLKIRSTKLEDSAMYFCASTLTGPSYGYTFGSGTRLTVV.

This clonotype has more than one count but fewer than ten. The gene calls are TRBV7-2 and TRBJ2-3; weak D call: TRBD2 (5 bases). With 4 bases removed from V and 6 bases from J, the gap between germline ends came to 14 bases. The CDR3 sequence is 14 residues long. From germline, CDR1 is SGHTA and CDR2 FQGNSA. The CDR3, as DNA: TGTGCCAGCAGCTCACTAGTAGGGTCGGATACGCAGTATTTT. Protein product: CASSSLVGSDTQYF.

In its sample, this clonotype was seen a few times. The chain employs TRBV5-1 and TRBJ2-7; perhaps TRBD1 as D (6 bases). This CDR3 spans 14 amino acids. Trimming left V 4 bases short and J 2 bases short, with 13 bases between. CDR1 is SGHRS and CDR2 is YFSETQ in the germline V gene. The CDR3 DNA reads TGCGCCAGCAGCCGGACAGATCCGACCTACGAGCAGTACTTC. Translated: CASSRTDPTYEQYF.

This clonotype has a handful of counts. The chain couples TRBV6-2 or TRBV6-3 to TRBJ1-6; no clear D gene. Per germline, CDR1 MNHEY and CDR2 SVGEGT. The CDR3 totals 12 residues. The ends were cut back, 6 bases at V and 11 bases at J, with 11 bases in the middle. The CDR3 DNA reads as TGTGCCAGCAGGCGGTTCGGCGCACCCCTCCACTTT. Amino acid sequence: CASRRFGAPLHF.

The V call is TRBV20-1, the J call TRBJ1-2; no clear D gene. The V gene lost 2 bases and the J gene lost 3 bases, with 7 bases spanning the gap. The germline CDR1 and CDR2 sequences are DFQATT and SNEGSKA (reference sequence). The CDR3 is 12 amino acids. The CDR3 reads CSARTGYYGYTF. The CDR3 DNA follows: TGCAGTGCTAGAACGGGTTACTATGGCTACACCTTC.

The V call is TRBV19, the J call TRBJ2-7; TRBD1 might be the D (6 bases). Germline loops: CDR1 LNHDA, CDR2 SQIVND (reference sequence). V shed 0 bases and J shed 10 bases, with 13 bases lying between them. This CDR3 has 13 amino acids. Here the CDR3 DNA reads TGTGCCAGTAGTATAGATGGAGGCAGGGGCCAGTACTTC. Amino acids: CASSIDGGRGQYF.

The rearrangement links TRBV7-9 to TRBJ1-1, with a weak D call TRBD1 (6 bases). Trimming took off 5 bases at V and 0 bases at J, with 7 bases between the two ends. Germline-derived CDR1 and CDR2 are SEHNR and FQNEAQ (reference sequence). This CDR3 has 13 amino acids. The CDR3 here is CASSRTVNTEAFF. For the CDR3, the DNA is TGTGCCAGCAGCAGGACAGTGAACACTGAAGCTTTCTTT.

In nucleotides, the CDR3 is TGTGCCAGCAGCGGCTGGGACGGCACCGGGGAGCTGTTTTTT. Protein product: CASSGWDGTGELFF. This chain uses TRBV14 with TRBJ2-2, with D possibly called TRBD1 or TRBD2 (5 bases each). The V end was cut by 5 bases, the J end by 4 bases, with 11 bases between. Germline V gene sequence: CDR1 SGHDN, CDR2 FVKESK. This CDR3 contains 14 residues.

This clonotype showed up just a few times. The chain uses TRBV20-1 and TRBJ1-2; TRBD1 matches at 8 bases. V lost 2 bases, J lost 8 bases, and 13 bases stayed unmatched. Germline lookup yields CDR1 DFQATT and CDR2 SNEGSKA (reference sequence). The CDR3 extends over 15 amino acids. The CDR3 loop reads CSARSTGTGLGGYTF. The CDR3 nucleotides read TGCAGTGCTAGATCGACCGGGACAGGTTTGGGAGGCTACACCTTC.